The 17 T cell receptor beta chains below come from one sample, sequenced in a study of T cells after posttransplantation cyclophosphamide. A marrow graft followed busulfan-fludarabine conditioning, with cyclophosphamide on days +3 and +4. The table came from immunoSEQ multiplex PCR; TCRdb's copy has only in-frame clones and leaves some out. Found here are some 10,000 clones, about 89% of them singletons; the top ten hold more than 3%. The material was PBMCs, obtained after allogeneic stem cell transplant with posttransplant cyclophosphamide. These receptors were obtained from a female patient between 30 and 45 years old who received an allogeneic stem cell transplant from an unrelated donor, was CMV-positive, and had no GVHD. Some T cells could come from the graft donor.

The chain couples TRBV28 to TRBJ2-7, with unresolved D. This CDR3 comprises 12 residues. The V gene lost 2 bases and the J gene lost 7 bases, with 9 bases spanning the gap. Germline assignment: CDR1 MDHEN and CDR2 SYDVKM. The CDR3 nucleotides read TGTGCCAGCAGTTTAAATTCGCGGGAGCAGTACTTC. The encoded protein is CASSLNSREQYF.

This chain uses TRBV6-4 with TRBJ2-2; TRBD1 is a possible D gene (6 bases). The CDR3 runs to 17 residues. Germline assignment: CDR1 MRHNA and CDR2 SNTAGT. Trimming removed 5 bases from V and 4 bases from J, with 20 bases in between. CDR3 DNA: TGTGCCAGCAGTTCGTATGGTACAGGGATGGCCACCGGGGAGCTGTTTTTT. Its translation is CASSSYGTGMATGELFF.

V and J are TRBV5-4 and TRBJ2-1; 7 bases agree with TRBD1. In germline, CDR1 is SGHNT, CDR2 YYREEE (reference sequence). CDR3 length equals 13 residues. V lost 4 bases, J lost 6 bases, and 4 bases stayed unmatched. The CDR3 loop reads CASSTGQVNEQFF. The CDR3 DNA is TGTGCCAGCAGCACCGGACAGGTCAATGAGCAGTTCTTC.

The chain is built from TRBV29-1 and TRBJ2-3; no clear D gene. The CDR3 contains 14 residues. Trimming removed 4 bases at V and 5 bases at J, with 16 bases between. CDR1 and CDR2 (germline): SQVTM, ANQGSEA. CDR3 amino acids: CSVAYLPRGDTQYF. The CDR3 DNA sequence: TGCAGCGTTGCGTATCTCCCGAGAGGAGATACGCAGTATTTT.

The chain joins TRBV7-8 to TRBJ2-1, with D possibly TRBD1 on 6 matching bases. Between the trimmed V and J ends, which lost 4 bases and 3 bases, there was a span of 7 bases. The CDR3 consists of 13 residues. In germline, CDR1 is SGHVS, CDR2 FQNEAQ. DNA for the CDR3: TGTGCCAGCAGCTACAGGGTCTACAATGAGCAGTTCTTC. Its translation is CASSYRVYNEQFF.

The chain uses TRBV29-1 and TRBJ2-1; possible D gene TRBD1, 5 bases. From germline, CDR1 is SQVTM and CDR2 ANQGSEA. The CDR3 length is 13 residues. Trimming removed 7 bases at V and 1 base at J, with 11 bases between. DNA for the CDR3: TGCAGCGCCCGAAAGGGGTCCTACAATGAGCAGTTCTTC. This codes for CSARKGSYNEQFF.

The V gene is TRBV7-8, the J gene TRBJ2-7, with 7 bases lining up with TRBD2. Germline V gene lookup returns CDR1 SGHVS and CDR2 FQNEAQ. The J segment lost 5 bases and the V segment lost 6 bases, leaving 16 bases of the junction unmatched. This CDR3 has 16 residues. CDR3: CASSQRTWEGPNEQYF. For the CDR3, the DNA is TGTGCCAGCAGTCAGCGGACGTGGGAGGGCCCTAACGAGCAGTACTTC.

This clone came up once. The chain couples TRBV9 to TRBJ2-3; 12 bases agree with TRBD2. Germline assignment: CDR1 SGDLS and CDR2 YYNGEE. J gave up 4 bases and V 0 bases, and 9 bases lay outside the gene matches. CDR3 length: 18 amino acids. CDR3 nucleotides: TGTGCCAGCAGCGTAGCTCCACTAGCGGGGGGTCCCGCAGATACGCAGTATTTT. As protein: CASSVAPLAGGPADTQYF.

This clone was seen a few times. The chain carries TRBV14 and TRBJ1-2; tentative D call: TRBD1 (6 bases). Germline loops: CDR1 SGHDN, CDR2 FVKESK. There are 15 residues in the CDR3. V was pared by 0 bases and J by 5 bases, with 13 bases between. In DNA, the CDR3 is TGTGCCAGCAGCCAAGATAGGACAGCAGGGTATGGCTACACCTTC. It specifies CASSQDRTAGYGYTF.

The J gene is TRBJ1-1, the V gene TRBV28; 10 bases line up with TRBD1. The germline V gene has CDR1 MDHEN and CDR2 SYDVKM. V shed 3 bases and J 3 bases; nucleotides not matched to a gene: 10. The CDR3 has 17 amino acids. DNA of the CDR3: TGTGCCAGCAGTTTTTATGCGGGACAGGGGTTTTACACTGAAGCTTTCTTT. It encodes CASSFYAGQGFYTEAFF.

This chain links TRBV12-5 with TRBJ2-1, with 10 bases aligning to TRBD1. CDR1 LGHNT and CDR2 FRNRAP come from the germline V gene. The CDR3 spans 16 residues. J lost 3 bases, V lost 3 bases, and 5 bases had no gene match. CDR3 in DNA: TGTGCTAGTGGTTTTGTGGGACAGGGGTTCTACAATGAGCAGTTCTTC. Amino acid sequence: CASGFVGQGFYNEQFF.

The rearrangement links TRBV27 to TRBJ2-5; 7 positions agree with TRBD1. V shed 7 bases, J shed 4 bases, and the junction held 12 bases outside the gene matches. Germline V gene data show CDR1 as MNHEY and CDR2 as SMNVEV (reference sequence). CDR3 size: 15 residues. CDR3 sequence reads: CASKTAQGWRETQYF. The DNA of the CDR3 is TGTGCCAGCAAAACCGCACAGGGGTGGCGAGAGACCCAGTACTTC.

The genes are TRBV19 and TRBJ2-3; D gene uncertain. Germline loops: CDR1 LNHDA, CDR2 SQIVND (reference sequence). V shed 2 bases and J shed 0 bases, with 6 bases lying between them. The length of the CDR3 is 14 residues. The CDR3 region has the DNA TGTGCCAGTAGTATATCCGGTAGCACAGATACGCAGTATTTT. Amino acids: CASSISGSTDTQYF.

The chain links TRBV10-3 to TRBJ1-5; D possibly corresponds to TRBD1 (5 bases). Germline values: CDR1 ENHRY, CDR2 SYGVKD. Trimming cost V 6 bases and J 0 bases, with 9 bases left between them. The CDR3 runs 14 residues. DNA for the CDR3: TGTGCCATCAGAGGGGTGGGTAGCAATCAGCCCCAGCATTTT. Its protein is CAIRGVGSNQPQHF.

The V gene is TRBV5-1, the J gene TRBJ2-2; maybe TRBD2 (5 bases). CDR1 is SGHRS, CDR2 YFSETQ, per germline. The CDR3 is 16 residues long. The V gene lost 0 bases and the J gene lost 4 bases, with 13 bases spanning the gap. The CDR3 DNA is TGCGCCAGCAGCTTGGCCGTTAGACTAACCACCGGGGAGCTGTTTTTT. Translation: CASSLAVRLTTGELFF.

This chain connects TRBV19 to TRBJ1-6, with a weak D call TRBD1 (6 bases). Trimming cost V 4 bases and J 9 bases, with 19 bases left between them. This CDR3 has 16 amino acids. CDR1 LNHDA and CDR2 SQIVND come from the germline V gene (reference sequence). CDR3 in amino acids: CASSKTGTTIGSPLHF. In nucleotides, the CDR3 is TGTGCCAGTAGTAAGACAGGCACAACAATCGGTTCACCCCTCCACTTT.

This clone appeared a single time. The chain employs TRBV9 and TRBJ1-1, with D unclear. Germline CDR1 SGDLS, CDR2 YYNGEE. Trimming took off 2 bases at V and 1 base at J, with 6 bases between the two ends. The CDR3 runs to 13 residues. The CDR3 nucleotides are TGTGCCAGCAGCGTCACGGGGAACACTGAAGCTTTCTTT. This encodes CASSVTGNTEAFF.